These T cell receptor beta chains were read from a single sample in a study of blood T cell repertoires in COVID-19. Some clones are missing from TCRdb's copy, which holds only in-frame ones; the method was immunoSEQ multiplex PCR. The sample gives 110,000 to 150,000 clones, approximately 80% of which show up once; approximately 9.2% is in the top ten. Source material: PBMCs or T cells enriched from blood (not recorded which). These receptors originate from a man in his forties or fifties who had recovered from COVID-19. Both conserved end residues are part of each CDR3. D genes are given only for firm matches. Not all rows give a size; the values are once, few, many and, for expanded clones, a class.

clone_size	d_call	v_call	j_call	cdr3_length	cdr3_nt	cdr3_aa
NA	NA	TRBV7-2	TRBJ1-2	15	TGTGCCAGCAGCTTAGGTGGGGGGATTGACTATGGCTACACCTTC	CASSLGGGIDYGYTF
NA	NA	TRBV5-1	TRBJ2-3	16	TGCGCCAGCAGCTTGGCCAGGGACTGGGAAGTAGATACGCAGTATTTT	CASSLARDWEVDTQYF
NA	NA	TRBV28	TRBJ2-7	14	TGTGCCAGCAGTTTTTCCGGGTCCCTCTACGAGCAGTACTTC	CASSFSGSLYEQYF
NA	NA	TRBV5-6	TRBJ1-2	15	TGTGCCAGCAGCTTGTTTCTCAGGGCCGACTATGGCTACACCTTC	CASSLFLRADYGYTF
NA	NA	TRBV27	TRBJ2-7	13	TGTGCCAGCAGTCGACCTACTATGGGCGAGCAGTACTTC	CASSRPTMGEQYF
NA	NA	TRBV2	TRBJ2-7	10	TGTGCCACCAAAATCGGGGAGCAGTACTTC	CATKIGEQYF
NA	TRBD2	TRBV6-4	TRBJ2-3	15	TGTGCCAGCAGTGACTCGCGGGGGGGCACAGATACGCAGTATTTT	CASSDSRGGTDTQYF
NA	TRBD1	TRBV11-1	TRBJ1-2	15	TGTGCCAGCAGCGTCACAGGGGGACCCTACTATGGCTACACCTTC	CASSVTGGPYYGYTF
NA	TRBD1	TRBV6-5	TRBJ1-1	14	TGTGCCAGCAGTAGGGGACAGGGGATCACTGAAGCTTTCTTT	CASSRGQGITEAFF
NA	NA	TRBV7-9	TRBJ2-7	16	TGTGCCAGCAGCTTAGATCCCAGGGGAAGCTCCTACGAGCAGTACTTC	CASSLDPRGSSYEQYF
NA	NA	TRBV5-8	TRBJ1-2	15	TGTGCCAGCAGCCGTCCGTTGATCCAGAACTATGGCTACACCTTC	CASSRPLIQNYGYTF
NA	NA	TRBV3-1/TRBV3-2	TRBJ2-2	14	TGTGCCAGCAGCCAACAACAGGGAACCGGGGAGCTGTTTTTT	CASSQQQGTGELFF
NA	NA	TRBV6-5	TRBJ1-4	14	TGTGCCAGCAGGACACAGGGAACTAATGAAAAACTGTTTTTT	CASRTQGTNEKLFF
NA	NA	TRBV20-1	TRBJ2-1	14	TGCAGTGCTAGTTTGCGGGGCTCCTACAATGAGCAGTTCTTC	CSASLRGSYNEQFF
few	TRBD1	TRBV7-6	TRBJ2-2	17	TGTGCCAGCATGGACCGGGACAGGCGGACGAACACCGGGGAGCTGTTTTTT	CASMDRDRRTNTGELFF